This T cell receptor beta chain was identified during a study of T cells in Graves' hyperthyroidism and ophthalmopathy. Findings of the study overall: Most clonotypes that expanded in the thyroid above 0.001 also showed up in blood.

Hyperthyroidism of Graves' type that showed no ophthalmopathy progression within 18 months was stable. Diagnoses were made from clinical symptoms, serum measures (thyroxine and TRAb), thyroid ultrasound and orbital computed tomography. It was around 11 ml of fresh peripheral blood that supplied the PBMCs. The sample holds many counts of this clonotype. Its antigen is undetermined. Germline CDR1 DFQATT, CDR2 SNEGSKA (reference sequence). There are 17 residues in the CDR3. V was cut by 5 bases and J by 0 bases, with 22 bases left in between. Amplification yielded TCR beta CDR3 regions, with RNA transcripts as the source. The primer set for the first-round RT-PCR of the TCR CDR3 was HTBI. TCRdb reprocessed the multiplex PCR reads via MiXCR and lists one record per CDR3 protein. The sample holds a few hundred thousand distinct CDR3 sequences; about a fifth are singletons and the top ten take about 3.7%.

The clonotype originates from a woman between 18 and 29 years old with Graves' hyperthyroidism. The sequenced sample consisted of blood. J is TRBJ1-1 and V is TRBV20-1; D ambiguous. CDR3 amino acids: CSARRHSDLLVNTEAFF. The CDR3 nucleotides are TGCAGTGCTCGAAGACATTCTGATCTTCTGGTGAACACTGAAGCTTTCTTT.